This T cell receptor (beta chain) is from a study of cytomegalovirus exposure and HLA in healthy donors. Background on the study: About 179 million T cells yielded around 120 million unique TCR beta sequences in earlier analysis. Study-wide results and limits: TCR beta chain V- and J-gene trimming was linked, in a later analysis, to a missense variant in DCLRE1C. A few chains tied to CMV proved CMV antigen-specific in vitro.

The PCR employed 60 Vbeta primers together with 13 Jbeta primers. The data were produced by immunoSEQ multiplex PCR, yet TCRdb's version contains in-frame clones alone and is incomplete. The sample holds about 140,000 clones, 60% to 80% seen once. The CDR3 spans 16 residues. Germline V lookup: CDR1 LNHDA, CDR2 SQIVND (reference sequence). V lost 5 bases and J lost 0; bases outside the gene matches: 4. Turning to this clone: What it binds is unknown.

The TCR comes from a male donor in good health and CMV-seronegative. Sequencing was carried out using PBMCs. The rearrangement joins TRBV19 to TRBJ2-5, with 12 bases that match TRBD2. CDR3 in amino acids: CASSSWTSGNQETQYF. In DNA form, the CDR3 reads TGTGCCAGTAGTTCCTGGACTAGCGGGAACCAAGAGACCCAGTACTTC. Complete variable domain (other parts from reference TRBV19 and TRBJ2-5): DGGITQSPKYLFRKEGQNVTLSCEQNLNHDAMYWYRQDPGQGLRLIYYSQIVNDFQKGDIAEGYSVSREKKESFPLTVTSAQKNPTAFYLCASSSWTSGNQETQYFGPGTRLLVL.